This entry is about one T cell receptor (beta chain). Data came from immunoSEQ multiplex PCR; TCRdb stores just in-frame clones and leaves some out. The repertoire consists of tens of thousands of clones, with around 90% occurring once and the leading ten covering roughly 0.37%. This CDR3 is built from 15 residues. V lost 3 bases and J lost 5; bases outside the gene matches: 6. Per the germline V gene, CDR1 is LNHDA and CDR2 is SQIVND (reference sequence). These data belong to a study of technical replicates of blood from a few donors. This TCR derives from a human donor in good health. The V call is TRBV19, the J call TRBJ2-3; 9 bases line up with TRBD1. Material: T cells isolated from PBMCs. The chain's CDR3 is CASSMVWTGEDTQYF. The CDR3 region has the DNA TGTGCCAGTAGTATGGTTTGGACAGGGGAAGATACGCAGTATTTT.